This T cell receptor (beta chain) was identified during a study of blood T cells in healthy people across ages. The sample holds many counts of this clonotype. Its cognate antigen is unknown. This may arise from a read error, as a much more abundant clone is one base away. Then a second PCR, running about 6 to 11 cycles, was carried out with a sample-barcoded 5' primer and a J-beta primer mix. Using its own MiXCR run on the 5' RACE reads, TCRdb lists one record per CDR3 protein. The sample records nearly 1 million distinct CDR3 sequences, about 51% being singletons. CDR1 MGHDK and CDR2 SYGVNS come from the germline V gene. The CDR3 covers 14 residues. The germline V and J ends were trimmed by 2 bases and 7 bases, with 15 bases remaining between them. Study-level points and caveats: Diversity estimates drawn from one million T cells were deemed underestimates. Long-lived and aged donors differed, with more naive CD4+ cells and higher diversity in the long-lived.

Source material: blood. The source is a woman in her fifties or sixties in good health. The V call is TRBV25-1, the J call TRBJ2-7, with D perhaps matching TRBD1 (5 bases). The CDR3 protein is CASSERGREVEQYF. CDR3 in DNA: TGTGCCAGCAGTGAAAGGGGCCGCGAAGTGGAGCAGTACTTC.